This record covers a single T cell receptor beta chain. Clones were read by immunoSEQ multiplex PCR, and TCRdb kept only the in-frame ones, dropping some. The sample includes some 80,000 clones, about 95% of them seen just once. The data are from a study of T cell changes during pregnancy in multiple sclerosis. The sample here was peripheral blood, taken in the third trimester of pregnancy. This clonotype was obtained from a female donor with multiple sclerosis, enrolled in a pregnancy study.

The CDR3 is CATSRDLTQVGYTF. In nucleotides, the CDR3 is TGTGCCACCAGCAGAGATCTAACCCAAGTGGGCTACACCTTC. The chain combines TRBV15 with TRBJ1-2, with D uncertain. The CDR3 consists of 14 residues. Germline-derived CDR1 and CDR2 are LNHNV and YYDKDF (reference sequence). V gave up 0 bases and J gave up 8 bases, with 13 bases separating them.